This TCR beta chain stems from a study of chronic HIV infection and antiretroviral therapy (dated by TCRdb to about 2015). The method was 5' RACE. The sequencing machine was an Illumina MiSeq. TCRdb trimmed public reads at Q25 via fastp, called clones via MiXCR and kept in-frame beta chains. CDR3 protein duplicates are merged, each entry listing the most common genes and DNA. This sample has some 38,000 distinct CDR3 sequences in its table, and 8.2% of those were observed once. The ten largest clones capture around 3% of the sample. This clonotype was counted at least ten times. No cognate antigen has been identified for it. The input lacks base qualities; no much larger clone sits a single base away. This sequence was found in an adult who had HIV and had not received antiretroviral therapy, or was an uninfected healthy control (not recorded which). Material for sequencing was peripheral blood.

The DNA is TGCGCCAGCAGCCGCGGGTACTCACCGAGAGCCGTCCATGAGCAGTTCTTC. This gives the protein CASSRGYSPRAVHEQFF. This receptor chain uses TRBV5-1 and TRBJ2-1; perhaps TRBD2 is the D gene, with 5 bases matching. From the cysteine through the phenylalanine, the CDR3 covers 17 amino acids. Of the read, only the CDR3 DNA is kept; its 51 bases are in frame from base 1. Via the germline V gene, CDR1 is SGHRS and CDR2 YFSETQ. At the junction V is shortened by 4 bases and J by 8 bases, with 25 bases in between.